This T cell receptor beta chain was captured in a study of blood T cell repertoires in COVID-19. On the study more broadly: The cDNA or gDNA used as material had been derived from T cells, B-cell-depleted T cells, or PBMCs.

Original handling: Amplified reference gene primers provided the basis for estimating nucleated cell counts. Measured with immunoSEQ multiplex PCR; TCRdb has only the in-frame clones, and not every one. D and trimming were read from the DNA, whereas the V and J calls and clone size are those reported in that table. The sample lists 63,000 or so clones, about 81% seen once, with 9% to 9.5% in the top ten. V was cut by 7 bases and J by 0 bases, with 19 bases left in between. This CDR3 comprises 17 residues. CDR1 and CDR2 from the germline V gene are MDHEN and SYDVKM. The TCR originated in a human donor in a cohort sampled during active COVID-19. The source material was peripheral blood. The V and J genes are TRBV28 and TRBJ2-4; D not certain. CDR3: CASTWRGSLLAKNIQYF. The CDR3 nucleotides are TGTGCCAGCACCTGGAGAGGCAGCTTGCTAGCCAAAAACATTCAGTACTTC.